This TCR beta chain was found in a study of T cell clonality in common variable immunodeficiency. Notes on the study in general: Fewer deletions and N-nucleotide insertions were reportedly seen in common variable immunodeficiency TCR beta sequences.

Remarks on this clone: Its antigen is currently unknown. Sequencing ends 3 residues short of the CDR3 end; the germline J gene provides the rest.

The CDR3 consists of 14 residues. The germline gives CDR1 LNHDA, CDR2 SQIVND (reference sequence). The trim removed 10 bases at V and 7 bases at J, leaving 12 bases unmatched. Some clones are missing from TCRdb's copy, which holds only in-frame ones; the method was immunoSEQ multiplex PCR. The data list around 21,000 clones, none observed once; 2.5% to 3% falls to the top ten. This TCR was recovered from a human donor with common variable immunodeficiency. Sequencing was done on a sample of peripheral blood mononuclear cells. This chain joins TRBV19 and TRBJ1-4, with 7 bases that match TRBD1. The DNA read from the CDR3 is TGTGCCACCCAGGGGGAGGGCGTTGGTGAAAAA. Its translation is CATQGEGVGEK. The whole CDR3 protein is CATQGEGVGEKLFF.